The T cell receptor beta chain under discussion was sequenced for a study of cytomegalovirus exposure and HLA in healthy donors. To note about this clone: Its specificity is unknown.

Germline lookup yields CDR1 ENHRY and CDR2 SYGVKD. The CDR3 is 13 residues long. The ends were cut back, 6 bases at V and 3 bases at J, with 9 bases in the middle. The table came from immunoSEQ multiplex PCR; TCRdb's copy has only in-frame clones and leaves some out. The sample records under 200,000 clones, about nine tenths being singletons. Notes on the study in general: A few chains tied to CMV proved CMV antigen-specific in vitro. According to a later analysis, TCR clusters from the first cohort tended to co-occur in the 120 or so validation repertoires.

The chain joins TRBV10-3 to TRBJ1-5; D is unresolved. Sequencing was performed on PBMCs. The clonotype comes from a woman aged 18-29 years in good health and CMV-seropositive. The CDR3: CAISQLTNQPQHF. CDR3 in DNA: TGTGCCATCAGCCAACTTACCAATCAGCCCCAGCATTTT.